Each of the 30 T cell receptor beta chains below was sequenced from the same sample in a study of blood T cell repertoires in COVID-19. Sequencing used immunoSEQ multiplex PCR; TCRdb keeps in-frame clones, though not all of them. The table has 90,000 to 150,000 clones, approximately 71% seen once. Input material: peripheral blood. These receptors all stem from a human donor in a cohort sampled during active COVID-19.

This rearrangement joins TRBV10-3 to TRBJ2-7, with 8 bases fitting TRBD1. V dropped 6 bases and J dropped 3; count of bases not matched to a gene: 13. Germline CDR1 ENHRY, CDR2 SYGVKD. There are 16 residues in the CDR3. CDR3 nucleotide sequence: TGTGCCATCAGCCGCCCAACCGGGACAGGAGGCTACGAGCAGTACTTC. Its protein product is CAISRPTGTGGYEQYF.

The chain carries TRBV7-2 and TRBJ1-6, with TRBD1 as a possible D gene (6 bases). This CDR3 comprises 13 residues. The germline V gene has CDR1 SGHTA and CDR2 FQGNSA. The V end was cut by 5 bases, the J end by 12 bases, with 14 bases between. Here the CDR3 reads CASSGRGGRPLHF. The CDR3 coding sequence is TGTGCCAGCAGCGGGAGGGGGGGGAGACCCCTCCACTTT.

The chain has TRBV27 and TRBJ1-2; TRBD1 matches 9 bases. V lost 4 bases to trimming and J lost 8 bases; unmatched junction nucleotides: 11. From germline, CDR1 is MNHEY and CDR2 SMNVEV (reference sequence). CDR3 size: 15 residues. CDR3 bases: TGTGCCAGCAGTTCTCCGGGGGGACAGGGCGGGGGCTACACCTTC. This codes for CASSSPGGQGGGYTF.

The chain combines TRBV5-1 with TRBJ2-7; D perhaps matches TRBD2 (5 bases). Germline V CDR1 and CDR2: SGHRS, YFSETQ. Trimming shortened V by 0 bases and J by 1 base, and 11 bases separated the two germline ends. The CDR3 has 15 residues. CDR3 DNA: TGCGCCAGCAGCTTGGGATCGGGCGGGTCCTACGAGCAGTACTTC. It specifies CASSLGSGGSYEQYF.

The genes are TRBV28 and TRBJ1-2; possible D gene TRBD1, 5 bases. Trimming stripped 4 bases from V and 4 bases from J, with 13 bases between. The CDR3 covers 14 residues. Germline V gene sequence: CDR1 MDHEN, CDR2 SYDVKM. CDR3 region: CASSSFRDRYGYTF. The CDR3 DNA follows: TGTGCCAGCAGTTCGTTCAGGGATCGCTATGGCTACACCTTC.

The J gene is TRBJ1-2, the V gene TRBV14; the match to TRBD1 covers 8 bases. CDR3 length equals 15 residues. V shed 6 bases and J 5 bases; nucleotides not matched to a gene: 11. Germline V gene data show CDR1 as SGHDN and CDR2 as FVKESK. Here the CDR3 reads CASSAQPQGAYGYTF. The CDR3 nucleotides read TGTGCCAGCAGTGCCCAGCCCCAGGGGGCGTATGGCTACACCTTC.

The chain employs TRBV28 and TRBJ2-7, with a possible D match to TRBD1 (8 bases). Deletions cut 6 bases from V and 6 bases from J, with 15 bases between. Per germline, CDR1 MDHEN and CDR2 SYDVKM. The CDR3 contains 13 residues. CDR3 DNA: TGTGCCAGCAGCAGACAGGGGAGGGCCGAGCAGTACTTC. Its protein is CASSRQGRAEQYF.

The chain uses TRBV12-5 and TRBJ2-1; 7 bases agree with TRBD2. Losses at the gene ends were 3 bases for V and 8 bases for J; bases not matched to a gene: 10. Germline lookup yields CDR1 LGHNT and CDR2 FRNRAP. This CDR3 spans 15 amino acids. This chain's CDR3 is CASGFGLEVIDEQFF. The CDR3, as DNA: TGTGCTAGTGGTTTCGGACTAGAGGTCATCGATGAGCAGTTCTTC. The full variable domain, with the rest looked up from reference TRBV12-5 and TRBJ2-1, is DARVTQTPRHKVTEMGQEVTMRCQPILGHNTVFWYRQTMMQGLELLAYFRNRAPLDDSGMPKDRFSAEMPDATLATLKIQPSEPRDSAVYFCASGFGLEVIDEQFFGPGTRLTVL.

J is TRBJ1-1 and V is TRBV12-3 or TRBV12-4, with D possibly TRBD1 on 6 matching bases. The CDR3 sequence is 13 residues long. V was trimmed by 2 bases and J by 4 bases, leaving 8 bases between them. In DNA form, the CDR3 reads TGTGCCAGCAGTTTAAAGGGGGTCACTGAAGCTTTCTTT. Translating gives CASSLKGVTEAFF.

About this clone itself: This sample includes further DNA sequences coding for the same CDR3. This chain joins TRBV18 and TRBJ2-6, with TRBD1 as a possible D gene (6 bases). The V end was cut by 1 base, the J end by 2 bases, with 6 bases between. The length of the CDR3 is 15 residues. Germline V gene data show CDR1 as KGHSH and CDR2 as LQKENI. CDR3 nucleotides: TGTGCCAGCTCACCACAGGGGGCTGGGGCCAACGTCCTGACTTTC. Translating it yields CASSPQGAGANVLTF. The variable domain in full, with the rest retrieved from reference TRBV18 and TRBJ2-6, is NAGVMQNPRHLVRRRGQEARLRCSPMKGHSHVYWYRQLPEEGLKFMVYLQKENIIDESGMPKERFSAEFPKEGPSILRIQQVVRGDSAAYFCASSPQGAGANVLTFGAGSRLTVL.

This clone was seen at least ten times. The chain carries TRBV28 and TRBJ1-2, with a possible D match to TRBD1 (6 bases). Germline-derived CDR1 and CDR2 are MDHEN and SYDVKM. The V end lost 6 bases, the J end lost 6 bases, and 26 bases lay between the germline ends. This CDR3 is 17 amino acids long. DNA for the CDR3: TGTGCCAGCAGCATAGTGCCCTGGGGGCCCCCTTTGGATGGCTACACCTTC. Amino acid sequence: CASSIVPWGPPLDGYTF.

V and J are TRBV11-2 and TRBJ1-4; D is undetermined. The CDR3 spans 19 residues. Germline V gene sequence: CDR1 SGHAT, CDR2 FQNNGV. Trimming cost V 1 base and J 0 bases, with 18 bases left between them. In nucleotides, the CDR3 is TGTGCCAGCAGCTTAGGTTCGACGGGGTCGGGAGCAACTAATGAAAAACTGTTTTTT. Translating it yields CASSLGSTGSGATNEKLFF.

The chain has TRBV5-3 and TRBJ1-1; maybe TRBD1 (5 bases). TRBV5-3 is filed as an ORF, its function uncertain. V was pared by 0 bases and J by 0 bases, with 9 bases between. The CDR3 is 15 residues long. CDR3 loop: CARSLEGPMNTEAFF. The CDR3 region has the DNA TGTGCCAGAAGCTTGGAGGGGCCCATGAACACTGAAGCTTTCTTT.

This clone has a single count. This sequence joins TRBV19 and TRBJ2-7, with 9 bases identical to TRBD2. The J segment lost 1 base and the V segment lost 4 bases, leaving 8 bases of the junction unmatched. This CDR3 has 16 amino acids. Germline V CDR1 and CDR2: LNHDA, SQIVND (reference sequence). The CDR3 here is CASSTPSSGKSYEQYF. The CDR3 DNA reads TGTGCCAGTAGTACTCCCTCTAGCGGGAAGTCCTACGAGCAGTACTTC. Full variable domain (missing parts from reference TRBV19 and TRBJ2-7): DGGITQSPKYLFRKEGQNVTLSCEQNLNHDAMYWYRQDPGQGLRLIYYSQIVNDFQKGDIAEGYSVSREKKESFPLTVTSAQKNPTAFYLCASSTPSSGKSYEQYFGPGTRLTVT.

The CDR3 spells CASSRDRVYEQYF. CDR3 nucleotides: TGTGCCAGCAGTAGAGACAGGGTCTACGAGCAGTACTTC. The chain employs TRBV6-6 and TRBJ2-7; TRBD1 matches at 7 bases. CDR1 and CDR2 (germline): MNHNY, SVGAGI (reference sequence). V lost 5 bases, J lost 3 bases, and 4 bases stayed unmatched. The CDR3 runs to 13 residues.

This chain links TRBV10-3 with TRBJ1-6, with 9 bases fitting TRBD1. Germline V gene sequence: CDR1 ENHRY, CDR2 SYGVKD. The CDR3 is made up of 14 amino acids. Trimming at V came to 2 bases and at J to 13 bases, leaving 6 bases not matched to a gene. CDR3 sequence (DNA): TGTGCCATCAGTGAGCGGGACAGGGTTTTGCCCCTCCACTTT. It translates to CAISERDRVLPLHF.

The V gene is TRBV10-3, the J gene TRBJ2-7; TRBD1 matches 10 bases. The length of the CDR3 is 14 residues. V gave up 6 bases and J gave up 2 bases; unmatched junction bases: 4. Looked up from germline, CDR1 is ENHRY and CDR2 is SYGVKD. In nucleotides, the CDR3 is TGTGCCATCAGGGGGACAGGGGAGACCTACGAGCAGTACTTC. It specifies CAIRGTGETYEQYF.

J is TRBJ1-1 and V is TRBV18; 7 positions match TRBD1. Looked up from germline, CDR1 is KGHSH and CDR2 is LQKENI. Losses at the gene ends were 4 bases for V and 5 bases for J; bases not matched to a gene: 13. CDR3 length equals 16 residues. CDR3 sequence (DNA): TGTGCCAGCTCACTCGACAGGGTCCCCGGGTGGACTGAAGCTTTCTTT. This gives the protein CASSLDRVPGWTEAFF.

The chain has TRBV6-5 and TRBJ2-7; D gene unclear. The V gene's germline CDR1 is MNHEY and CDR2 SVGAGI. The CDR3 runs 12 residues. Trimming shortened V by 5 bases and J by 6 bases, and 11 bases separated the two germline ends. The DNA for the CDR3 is TGTGCCAGCAGTACCAACGGAGTCGAGCAGTACTTC. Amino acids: CASSTNGVEQYF.

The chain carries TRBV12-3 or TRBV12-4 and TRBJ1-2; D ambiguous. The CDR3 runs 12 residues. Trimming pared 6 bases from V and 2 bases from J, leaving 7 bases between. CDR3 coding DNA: TGTGCCAGCAGCCCCATCAACTATGGCTACACCTTC. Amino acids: CASSPINYGYTF.

The CDR3 coding sequence is TGTGCCATCAGTGAGACCCGGCCAGGTTCCTACGAGCAGTACTTC. Its translation: CAISETRPGSYEQYF. The chain employs TRBV10-3 and TRBJ2-7; unclear D gene. Trimming left V 2 bases short and J 1 base short, with 12 bases between. Per the germline V gene, CDR1 is ENHRY and CDR2 is SYGVKD. The CDR3 has 15 residues.

CDR3 region: CASSEELAGGPFTDTQYF. The CDR3 region has the DNA TGTGCCAGCAGTGAAGAACTAGCGGGGGGGCCGTTCACAGATACGCAGTATTTT. This chain joins TRBV2 and TRBJ2-3; 13 bases align to TRBD2. This CDR3 is built from 18 residues. V lost 1 base to trimming and J lost 2 bases; unmatched junction nucleotides: 6. The germline CDR1 and CDR2 sequences are SNHLY and FYNNEI.

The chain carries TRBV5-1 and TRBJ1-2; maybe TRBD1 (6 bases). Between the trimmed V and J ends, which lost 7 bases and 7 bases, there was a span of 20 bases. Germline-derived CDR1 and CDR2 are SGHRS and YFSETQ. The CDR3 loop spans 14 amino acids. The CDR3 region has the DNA TGCGCCAGCCAAGCCGAGGGGGGGCGGACTGGCTACACCTTC. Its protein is CASQAEGGRTGYTF.

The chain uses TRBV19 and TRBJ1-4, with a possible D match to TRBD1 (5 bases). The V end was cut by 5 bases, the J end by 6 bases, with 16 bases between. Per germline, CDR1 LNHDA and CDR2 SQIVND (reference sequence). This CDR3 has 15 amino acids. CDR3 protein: CASSAQQVADEKLFF. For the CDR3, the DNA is TGTGCCAGTAGTGCCCAACAGGTCGCGGATGAAAAACTGTTTTTT. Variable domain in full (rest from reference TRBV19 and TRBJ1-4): DGGITQSPKYLFRKEGQNVTLSCEQNLNHDAMYWYRQDPGQGLRLIYYSQIVNDFQKGDIAEGYSVSREKKESFPLTVTSAQKNPTAFYLCASSAQQVADEKLFFGSGTQLSVL.

The CDR3 loop is CASRYETGTSYEQYF. The CDR3 nucleotides are TGTGCCAGCAGATATGAGACAGGGACGTCCTACGAGCAGTACTTC. The chain employs TRBV28 and TRBJ2-7, with TRBD1 matching over 7 bases. Germline lookup yields CDR1 MDHEN and CDR2 SYDVKM. V dropped 6 bases and J dropped 1; count of bases not matched to a gene: 9. This CDR3 spans 15 amino acids.

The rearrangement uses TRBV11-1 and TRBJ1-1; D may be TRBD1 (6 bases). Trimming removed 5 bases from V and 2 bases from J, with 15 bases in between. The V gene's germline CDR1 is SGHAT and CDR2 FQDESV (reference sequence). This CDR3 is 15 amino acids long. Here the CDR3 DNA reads TGTGCCAGCAGCCCCCGGGACACTATAAACACTGAAGCTTTCTTT. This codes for CASSPRDTINTEAFF.

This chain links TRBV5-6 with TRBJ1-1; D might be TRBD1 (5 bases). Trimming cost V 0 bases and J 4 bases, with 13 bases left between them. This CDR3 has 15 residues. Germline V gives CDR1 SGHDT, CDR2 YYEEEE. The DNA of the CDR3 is TGTGCCAGCAGCTTGGTTGGCCGGGGGGGCACTGAAGCTTTCTTT. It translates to CASSLVGRGGTEAFF.

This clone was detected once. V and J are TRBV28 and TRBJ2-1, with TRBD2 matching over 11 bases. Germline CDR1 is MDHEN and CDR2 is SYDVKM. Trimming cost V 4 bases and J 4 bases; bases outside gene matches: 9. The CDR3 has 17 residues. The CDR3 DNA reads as TGTGCCAGCAGTTCCCCTACTAGCGGGAGCCCGTACAATGAGCAGTTCTTC. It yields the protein CASSSPTSGSPYNEQFF.

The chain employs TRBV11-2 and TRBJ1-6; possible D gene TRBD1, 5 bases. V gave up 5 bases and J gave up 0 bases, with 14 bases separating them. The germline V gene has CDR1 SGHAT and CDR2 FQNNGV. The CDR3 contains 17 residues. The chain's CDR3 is CASSIAGLSSYNSPLHF. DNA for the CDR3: TGTGCCAGCAGCATAGCAGGGCTGAGCTCCTATAATTCACCCCTCCACTTT.

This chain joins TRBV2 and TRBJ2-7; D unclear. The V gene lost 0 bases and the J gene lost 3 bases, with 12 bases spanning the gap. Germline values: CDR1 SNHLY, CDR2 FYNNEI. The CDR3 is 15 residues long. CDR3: CASSEAYSTNYEQYF. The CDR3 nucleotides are TGTGCCAGCAGTGAAGCGTACTCAACCAACTACGAGCAGTACTTC. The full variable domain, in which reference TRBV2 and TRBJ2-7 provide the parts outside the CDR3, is EPEVTQTPSHQVTQMGQEVILRCVPISNHLYFYWYRQILGQKVEFLVSFYNNEISEKSEIFDDQFSVERPDGSNFTLKIRSTKLEDSAMYFCASSEAYSTNYEQYFGPGTRLTVT.